This TCR beta chain is from a study of shared clonotypes between healthy human individuals (dated by TCRdb to the early 2020s). With respect to the entire study: The cohort comprised two women and a few men aged 18 to 49 years. For each donor, CD4 naive and CD4 memory were each run on three plates, CD8 naive on two plates, and CD8 memory on one plate. Blood TCR repertoires of five healthy adults were deeply sequenced to estimate repertoire size and the extent of clonotype sharing between individuals. To increase sequencing depth and limit assay-specific biases, TCR repertoire library preparation and sequencing were carried out by different laboratories using diverse techniques. Leukapheresis yielded between about 0.94 and 9.5 billion PBMCs per donor.

Trimmed from V: 7 bases; trimmed from J: 10 bases; junction bases lacking a gene match: 30. The germline V gene specifies SNHLY as CDR1 and FYNNEI as CDR2. Spanning cysteine to phenylalanine, the CDR3 consists of 20 amino acids. CDR3 DNA only is kept here, 60 bases in frame from base 1. TCR CDR3 regions were amplified from genomic DNA by multiplex PCR using the deep immunoSEQ assay. Extracted genomic DNA from each cell subset was distributed evenly across all wells of several immunoSEQ 96-well plates, and each plate was treated as a replicate. For sorted subsets, roughly 200 ng genomic DNA, equal to 30,000 or so T cell genomes, was loaded into each replicate PCR. Purified libraries were quantified with a Qubit 3.0 fluorometer, sized on a Bioanalyzer 2100, and re-quantified with the KAPA Library Quantification kit. A separate single-read 150-cycle Illumina NextSeq 550 flow cell was used to sequence each immunoSEQ 96-well plate. The original pipeline was this. Because the immunoSEQ output held only junctional sequences and lacked quality scores, the filtering could not match the filtering applied to full-length reads. Sequences were annotated with PyIR, a Python wrapper for IgBLAST v1.9, using IMGT germline references to assign V/J genes and CDR3. Reads were removed for weak V/J assignments (E-value above 1e-6), missing CDR3, stop codons, out-of-frame junctions, or ambiguous translated residues. A V3J clonotype was defined by an identical inferred V gene, J gene, and CDR3 amino acid sequence. The percentage overlap between two repertoires was calculated by dividing the number of shared unique clonotypes by the size of the smaller repertoire. Richness of each repertoire was evaluated using RTK rarefaction, the Chao1 estimator, and Recon v2.1 estimates of unobserved clonotypes. OLGA was used to compute generation probabilities for all TCRbeta clonotypes that the gDNA method yielded from a handful of donors. TCRdb holds this immuneACCESS table with in-frame rearrangements only. Some clones are missing; in checked studies, unresolved V genes explain under half, and the rest has no known cause. V, J and clone size are taken as reported in that table, and D and trimming were inferred from the DNA itself. For this sample there are roughly 1 million clones; about 80% appear just once. In total, the top ten clones hold around 0.47% of the sample.

The donors were healthy, HIV-negative adults who had no recently reported acute infections or vaccinations. All donors were Caucasian adults living in Nashville, Tennessee, USA. CD4+ T cells were enriched by magnetic negative selection, after which naive cells were positively selected on CD45RA and the negative fraction was taken as the memory subset. Blood was obtained by leukapheresis, after which PBMCs were separated by Ficoll-Histopaque density gradient centrifugation and cryopreserved in liquid nitrogen vapor phase. Analytical flow cytometry was used to check the purity and quantity of every magnetically sorted T cell population. Genomic DNA was isolated from every sorted fraction and measured by UV absorbance on a Nanodrop 2000c. The paper's findings and limits, for the study overall: Only blood was sampled, and tissue TCR repertoires likely differ from those in blood. Compared with non-shared clonotypes, the clonotypes found in all four sorted-subset donors had higher generation probabilities. Rarefaction of sorted-subset datasets indicated incomplete sequencing despite the large sequencing depth. The genetic and exposure-history diversity represented was limited by the small number of donors. Based on pairwise subsampling, the degree of clonotype sharing among donors was expected to be affected by sequencing depth. Sharing across several donors was observed for approximately 5% of naive CD4, over 3% of naive CD8, 2% to 2.5% of memory CD4, and roughly 0.43% of memory CD8 clonotypes. Naive subsets generally had larger estimated clonotype richness than memory subsets did.

This clone was detected once. The specificity of this receptor is unknown. Qualities for individual bases were not recorded, and no much larger clone is one base off. Recombination joined TRBV2 with TRBJ2-3; TRBD2 fits 9 bases in the junction. This receptor was obtained from a man aged 18-30 years in good health. Some clones in this sample may be carry-over from other donors' samples. Sequencing input: memory CD4+ T cells from PBMCs. According to the study, the label for this sample's cell subset or site signals: CD45RA-negative fraction. CDR3 loop: CASMSQFASGKKWGFSAQYF. The base sequence is TGTGCCAGCATGTCACAATTCGCTAGCGGGAAGAAATGGGGTTTTAGTGCGCAGTATTTT.